Below, 24 T cell receptor beta chains from the same sample are listed, as sequenced in a study of identical twins (dated by TCRdb to 2016 to 2017). Library prep was done by 5' RACE. TCRdb lists the instrument as Illumina HiSeq 2000. Clones were called with MiXCR by TCRdb after fastp trimmed the public reads at Q25, and only in-frame beta chains were retained. Merged by CDR3 protein, the rows form single entries marked with the most common genes and DNA. In all, the sample holds hundreds of thousands of distinct CDR3 sequences, and around 21% of those were seen once. The ten largest clones take up about 4.3% of the sample. The same data also went into a second study, on T cells expressing NK-cell markers.

The sequenced sample consisted of PBMCs. The receptors were sampled from a woman under 30 in good health.

This chain links TRBV20-1 with TRBJ1-4; possible D gene TRBD1, 6 bases. Trimming stripped 1 base from V and 5 bases from J, with 8 bases between. Germline CDR1 DFQATT, CDR2 SNEGSKA (reference sequence). This CDR3 comprises 13 residues. The CDR3 loop is CSARGTVNEKLFF. CDR3 coding DNA: TGCAGTGCTAGAGGGACAGTGAATGAAAAACTGTTTTTT.

This clonotype has only a few counts. The chain uses TRBV5-6 and TRBJ1-1; D may be TRBD1 (5 bases). This CDR3 has 15 amino acids. Trimming left V 4 bases short and J 4 bases short, with 17 bases between. Germline values: CDR1 SGHDT, CDR2 YYEEEE. CDR3 residues: CASSQGVGQGTEAFF. The CDR3 DNA is TGTGCCAGCAGCCAGGGAGTAGGGCAGGGCACTGAAGCTTTCTTT.

This clonotype was detected a few times. The chain is built from TRBV7-2 and TRBJ2-7; weak D call: TRBD1 (6 bases). CDR3 length: 13 amino acids. V was cut by 2 bases and J by 7 bases, with 12 bases left in between. Looked up from germline, CDR1 is SGHTA and CDR2 is FQGNSA. CDR3 nucleotides: TGTGCCAGCAGCTTAAACAGGGCAGGGGAGCAGTACTTC. This sequence encodes CASSLNRAGEQYF.

This clonotype was detected many times. Compared with germline, one end of the junction differs, possibly owing to a read error. This chain joins TRBV5-1 and TRBJ2-3; no clear D. Germline V gives CDR1 SGHRS, CDR2 YFSETQ. This CDR3 contains 12 residues. DNA for the CDR3: TGTGCCAGCAGCTCAAACACAGATACGCAGTATTTT. Protein: CASSSNTDTQYF.

This chain joins TRBV4-3 and TRBJ2-1; 9 bases are a match to TRBD2. Germline V lookup: CDR1 LGHNA, CDR2 YSLEER. Unmatched junction bases numbered 8, after V lost 1 base and J lost 4 bases. There are 17 residues in the CDR3. The CDR3 protein is CASSQVLAGMSYNEQFF. In nucleotides, the CDR3 is TGCGCCAGCAGCCAAGTTCTAGCGGGAATGTCTTACAATGAGCAGTTCTTC.

This chain uses TRBV12-3 or TRBV12-4 with TRBJ1-1; 7 nucleotides agree with TRBD1. There are 14 residues in the CDR3. Germline trimming cut 5 bases from V and 1 base from J; bases unmatched to any gene: 4. The CDR3 DNA sequence: TGTGCCAGCAGTAAGGGACAGAGGAACACTGAAGCTTTCTTT. This gives the protein CASSKGQRNTEAFF.

This clonotype was detected a few times. V usage is TRBV9 and J usage is TRBJ1-2, with D perhaps TRBD1 (6 bases). With 0 bases removed from V and 8 bases from J, the gap between germline ends came to 11 bases. The germline gives CDR1 SGDLS, CDR2 YYNGEE. CDR3 size: 13 residues. In DNA form, the CDR3 reads TGTGCCAGCAGCGTAGCACAGGGCGACGGCTACACCTTC. This codes for CASSVAQGDGYTF.

The chain joins TRBV20-1 to TRBJ1-1; no clear D. CDR3 length: 10 residues. CDR1 is DFQATT and CDR2 is SNEGSKA in the germline V gene (reference sequence). The germline V and J ends were trimmed by 2 bases and 5 bases, with 3 bases remaining between them. The CDR3 DNA reads as TGCAGTGCTAGACAGACTGAAGCTTTCTTT. Translation: CSARQTEAFF.

The chain links TRBV12-3 or TRBV12-4 to TRBJ2-1, with 8 bases lining up with TRBD1. Germline trimming cut 8 bases from V and 8 bases from J; bases unmatched to any gene: 11. CDR3 length equals 14 residues. Here the CDR3 DNA reads TGTGCCAGCGAATCCGGGACAGGAGTGGATGAGCAGTTCTTC. Translating gives CASESGTGVDEQFF.

The V gene is TRBV7-2, the J gene TRBJ2-7, with TRBD2 as a possible D gene (5 bases). The CDR3 runs 15 residues. With 3 bases removed from V and 3 bases from J, the gap between germline ends came to 15 bases. From germline, CDR1 is SGHTA and CDR2 FQGNSA. In DNA form, the CDR3 reads TGTGCCAGCAGCTTGGGAGCCGGGATTGACTACGAGCAGTACTTC. It translates to CASSLGAGIDYEQYF. The complete variable domain, with remaining parts taken from reference TRBV7-2 and TRBJ2-7, reads GAGVSQSPSNKVTEKGKDVELRCDPISGHTALYWYRQSLGQGLEFLIYFQGNSAPDKSGLPSDRFSAERTGGSVSTLTIQRTQQEDSAVYLCASSLGAGIDYEQYFGPGTRLTVT.

This clonotype appeared many times. The chain employs TRBV5-1 and TRBJ2-5; D may be TRBD1 or TRBD2 (5 bases each). The V gene lost 4 bases and the J gene lost 7 bases, with 17 bases spanning the gap. The CDR3 contains 14 residues. Germline CDR1 SGHRS, CDR2 YFSETQ. Here the CDR3 reads CASSPRPRDGTQYF. CDR3 bases: TGCGCCAGCAGCCCGAGACCCCGGGACGGGACCCAGTACTTC.

J is TRBJ2-7 and V is TRBV20-1; D possibly corresponds to TRBD2 (6 bases). V lost 6 bases to trimming and J lost 4 bases, with 16 bases between them. CDR3 size: 13 residues. Germline CDR1 is DFQATT and CDR2 is SNEGSKA (reference sequence). CDR3 loop: CSAPRGSRYEQYF. Written as DNA, the CDR3 is TGCAGTGCCCCCCGGGGGTCCCGGTACGAGCAGTACTTC.

The table lists this clonotype with many counts. This rearrangement joins TRBV29-1 to TRBJ2-7; D gene unclear. CDR3 length: 12 residues. Trimming took 1 base from V and 2 from J, leaving 6 bases between them. In germline, CDR1 is SQVTM, CDR2 ANQGSEA. DNA for the CDR3: TGCAGCGTTGAAGGCCAGACCTACGAGCAGTACTTC. This gives the protein CSVEGQTYEQYF.

This clonotype was counted a few times. The J gene is TRBJ2-5, the V gene TRBV7-9, with TRBD1 matching over 7 bases. Germline CDR1 reads SEHNR; CDR2 reads FQNEAQ (reference sequence). The trim removed 5 bases at V and 0 bases at J, leaving 3 bases unmatched. This CDR3 region has 14 residues. CDR3 region: CASSQGTDQETQYF. The CDR3 bases are TGTGCCAGCAGCCAGGGGACAGACCAAGAGACCCAGTACTTC.

This clonotype was counted a few times. The genes are TRBV5-1 and TRBJ2-1; no definite D call. Trimming removed 5 bases from V and 4 bases from J, with 16 bases in between. The V gene's germline CDR1 is SGHRS and CDR2 YFSETQ. The CDR3 covers 15 residues. The CDR3 region is CASRTRIGQYNEQFF. The CDR3 DNA sequence: TGCGCCAGCAGAACGAGAATCGGCCAGTACAATGAGCAGTTCTTC.

This clonotype occurred a few times. The rearrangement links TRBV24-1 to TRBJ2-1, with TRBD2 as a possible D gene (5 bases). Per the germline V gene, CDR1 is KGHDR and CDR2 is SFDVKD. The CDR3 contains 14 residues. V was shortened by 4 bases and J by 4 bases, with 10 bases between the two germline ends. The CDR3 bases are TGTGCCACCAGTGAATCTGGACTGTACAATGAGCAGTTCTTC. This encodes CATSESGLYNEQFF.

This clonotype was counted a few times. The rearrangement uses TRBV7-2 and TRBJ2-1; D possibly corresponds to TRBD1 (5 bases). The CDR3 covers 16 residues. The V gene's germline CDR1 is SGHTA and CDR2 FQGNSA. V shed 5 bases and J shed 0 bases, with 14 bases lying between them. CDR3 coding DNA: TGTGCCAGCAGCCGAAGGGGCTTGGGCTCCTACAATGAGCAGTTCTTC. Translation: CASSRRGLGSYNEQFF. The complete variable domain, with remaining parts taken from reference TRBV7-2 and TRBJ2-1, reads GAGVSQSPSNKVTEKGKDVELRCDPISGHTALYWYRQSLGQGLEFLIYFQGNSAPDKSGLPSDRFSAERTGGSVSTLTIQRTQQEDSAVYLCASSRRGLGSYNEQFFGPGTRLTVL.

This chain links TRBV7-2 with TRBJ2-5; possible D gene TRBD1, 7 bases. V lost 1 base, J lost 9 bases, and 12 bases lay in between. CDR1 is SGHTA, CDR2 FQGNSA, per germline. This CDR3 is built from 13 residues. CDR3 nucleotide sequence: TGTGCCAGCAGCTTAGTGCAGGGGGGTGCCCAGTACTTC. Amino acid sequence: CASSLVQGGAQYF.

The chain uses TRBV3-1 and TRBJ2-5; D ambiguous. CDR3 size: 14 residues. The V and J ends lost 11 bases and 1 base respectively, with 17 bases between them. CDR1 and CDR2 (germline): LGHDT, YNNKEL (reference sequence). CDR3 DNA: TGTGCCTCGCAGGAAAGAGGTCGCCAAGAGACCCAGTACTTC. Translating gives CASQERGRQETQYF.

This clonotype has more than one count but fewer than ten. The rearrangement joins TRBV3-1 to TRBJ2-2; TRBD2 matches at 8 bases. The germline gives CDR1 LGHDT, CDR2 YNNKEL (reference sequence). The CDR3 covers 16 residues. After removal of 4 bases from V and 8 bases from J, the junction contained 12 bases not matched to a gene. The CDR3: CASSLTLRGVGGELFF. DNA of the CDR3: TGTGCCAGCAGCCTAACCCTGCGGGGGGTAGGAGGGGAGCTGTTTTTT. Full variable domain (outside the CDR3, taken from reference TRBV3-1 and TRBJ2-2): DTAVSQTPKYLVTQMGNDKSIKCEQNLGHDTMYWYKQDSKKFLKIMFSYNNKELIINETVPNRFSPKSPDKAHLNLHINSLELGDSAVYFCASSLTLRGVGGELFFGEGSRLTVL.

The sample holds a few counts of this clonotype. The genes are TRBV4-1 and TRBJ2-1; 15 bases fit TRBD2. The CDR3 runs to 15 residues. CDR1 is MGHRA, CDR2 YSYEKL, per germline. With V trimmed by 4 bases and J by 10 bases, 5 bases remained unmatched. CDR3 region: CASSLQGTSGGEQFF. The CDR3 DNA reads TGCGCCAGCAGCCTCCAGGGGACTAGCGGGGGGGAGCAGTTCTTC.

V is TRBV6-1 and J is TRBJ2-3, with D possibly TRBD2 on 5 matching bases. CDR3 length: 17 residues. V dropped 6 bases and J dropped 0 bases, with 19 bases sitting between them. Germline V gene sequence: CDR1 MNHNS, CDR2 SASEGT. The chain's CDR3 is CASSNIAPGSSTDTQYF. The DNA for the CDR3 is TGTGCCAGCAGCAACATCGCTCCGGGATCTAGCACAGATACGCAGTATTTT.

This clonotype is a singleton in its sample. The chain links TRBV12-3 or TRBV12-4 to TRBJ2-2, with a possible D match to TRBD2 (5 bases). Trimming shortened V by 8 bases and J by 3 bases, and 16 bases separated the two germline ends. This CDR3 has 15 amino acids. The DNA of the CDR3 is TGTGCCAGCTTTACGACGCGAGGGTACACCGGGGAGCTGTTTTTT. As protein: CASFTTRGYTGELFF.

This clonotype was detected a few times. J is TRBJ2-3 and V is TRBV4-2, with D possibly being TRBD2 (5 bases). The CDR3 contains 15 residues. V shed 5 bases and J shed 8 bases, with 20 bases lying between them. Germline-derived CDR1 and CDR2 are LGHNA and YNFKEQ. CDR3 coding DNA: TGTGCCAGCAGCTTGGTAAAACCCCCGGCGGGTACGCAGTATTTT. Translated: CASSLVKPPAGTQYF.